Following are 18 T cell receptor beta chains from one sample sequenced in a study of beta chain features in type 1 diabetes (dated by TCRdb to about 2018). Libraries were made using the immunoSEQ multiplex PCR assay. The entire amount of isolated RNA was reverse transcribed using the High Capacity cDNA Reverse Transcription Kit, so the sequenced TCRB transcripts were expressed ones. Held by TCRdb, this immuneACCESS table contains in-frame sequences only and omits some clones. Under half of the omission traces to an unresolved V gene where checked; the cause of the rest is unknown. Within this sample are approximately 140,000 clones, with roughly 48% of them counted one time only. The biggest ten clones account for around 0.45% of the sample. Source material: Tregs from blood. The sample's cell subset or site label is to be understood as: regulatory CD4+ T cells. The receptors were sampled from a man aged 18-30 years in good health.

The chain recombines TRBV18 with TRBJ2-1; no firm D call. Trimming pared 6 bases from V and 0 bases from J, leaving 9 bases between. In germline, CDR1 is KGHSH, CDR2 LQKENI. The CDR3 spans 14 residues. CDR3 region: CASSVYSSYNEQFF. The DNA for the CDR3 is TGTGCCAGCTCGGTCTATAGCTCCTACAATGAGCAGTTCTTC. The whole variable domain, filled in from reference TRBV18 and TRBJ2-1, reads NAGVMQNPRHLVRRRGQEARLRCSPMKGHSHVYWYRQLPEEGLKFMVYLQKENIIDESGMPKERFSAEFPKEGPSILRIQQVVRGDSAAYFCASSVYSSYNEQFFGPGTRLTVL.

This clone was seen a few times. J is TRBJ2-1 and V is TRBV5-1; possible D gene TRBD2, 5 bases. The ends were cut back, 2 bases at V and 6 bases at J, with 15 bases in the middle. The CDR3 runs 15 residues. The V gene's germline CDR1 is SGHRS and CDR2 YFSETQ. Here the CDR3 reads CASSFGSLFLNEQFF. The CDR3 nucleotides are TGCGCCAGCAGCTTTGGGAGCCTATTTCTCAATGAGCAGTTCTTC.

This chain joins TRBV5-4 and TRBJ2-7; D possibly corresponds to TRBD2 (6 bases). Trimming took 0 bases from V and 9 from J, leaving 19 bases between them. Looked up from germline, CDR1 is SGHNT and CDR2 is YYREEE (reference sequence). This CDR3 has 15 residues. The DNA for the CDR3 is TGTGCCAGCAGCTTGGGGGGACTCCCCGATTCCGGGCAGTACTTC. This translates into CASSLGGLPDSGQYF. The full variable domain, in which reference TRBV5-4 and TRBJ2-7 provide the parts outside the CDR3, is ETGVTQSPTHLIKTRGQQVTLRCSSQSGHNTVSWYQQALGQGPQFIFQYYREEENGRGNFPPRFSGLQFPNYSSELNVNALELDDSALYLCASSLGGLPDSGQYFGPGTRLTVT.

This clone was counted only a few times. Other DNA sequences within the sample encode an identical CDR3. The V and J genes are TRBV7-9 and TRBJ2-7; TRBD2 aligns across 8 bases. The CDR3 runs to 14 residues. CDR1 is SEHNR and CDR2 is FQNEAQ in the germline V gene (reference sequence). V dropped 2 bases and J dropped 3; count of bases not matched to a gene: 3. CDR3 DNA: TGTGCCAGCAGCTTATTAGCGGGGAACTACGAGCAGTACTTC. This codes for CASSLLAGNYEQYF.

The rearrangement links TRBV28 to TRBJ2-7; 7 bases are a match to TRBD2. V lost 8 bases and J lost 1; bases outside the gene matches: 14. This CDR3 has 16 residues. Germline V gene lookup returns CDR1 MDHEN and CDR2 SYDVKM. The chain's CDR3 is CASDATLGGGSYEQYF. The CDR3 DNA is TGTGCCAGCGACGCCACTTTGGGCGGGGGATCCTACGAGCAGTACTTC. Variable domain in full (rest from reference TRBV28 and TRBJ2-7): DVKVTQSSRYLVKRTGEKVFLECVQDMDHENMFWYRQDPGLGLRLIYFSYDVKMKEKGDIPEGYSVSREKKERFSLILESASTNQTSMYLCASDATLGGGSYEQYFGPGTRLTVT.

This clone turned up a few times. This chain joins TRBV4-3 and TRBJ2-2; 10 positions agree with TRBD2. CDR1 LGHNA and CDR2 YSLEER come from the germline V gene. With V trimmed by 1 base and J by 7 bases, 6 bases remained unmatched. The CDR3 loop spans 16 amino acids. This chain's CDR3 is CASSQGLAGVSGELFF. The CDR3 DNA reads as TGCGCCAGCAGCCAAGGGCTAGCGGGAGTTAGCGGGGAGCTGTTTTTT.

The table lists this clone with a few counts. The chain uses TRBV7-3 and TRBJ2-1; the match to TRBD2 covers 12 bases. V shed 1 base, J shed 7 bases, and the junction held 5 bases outside the gene matches. This CDR3 comprises 16 residues. CDR1 is SGHTA, CDR2 FQGTGA, per germline. The CDR3 loop reads CASSLSLTSGGNEQFF. The CDR3 DNA is TGTGCCAGCAGCTTAAGTCTGACTAGCGGGGGTAATGAGCAGTTCTTC.

The rearrangement links TRBV27 to TRBJ2-5, with TRBD2 identical over 7 bases. The CDR3 is made up of 18 amino acids. The ends lost 2 bases at V and 4 bases at J; junction bases unmatched: 16. From germline, CDR1 is MNHEY and CDR2 SMNVEV (reference sequence). The CDR3 is CASSLGRGGVRTTETQYF. CDR3 bases: TGTGCCAGCAGTTTAGGGCGTGGGGGGGTCAGGACGACAGAGACCCAGTACTTC.

The chain joins TRBV27 to TRBJ2-3; D might be TRBD1 (5 bases). Germline V gene sequence: CDR1 MNHEY, CDR2 SMNVEV (reference sequence). The CDR3 is made up of 14 amino acids. With 5 bases removed from V and 0 bases from J, the gap between germline ends came to 9 bases. This chain's CDR3 is CASSHRQSTDTQYF. In DNA, the CDR3 is TGTGCCAGCAGTCACCGACAGAGCACAGATACGCAGTATTTT.

The CDR3 bases are TGTGCCAGCAGCGGAGGTTATAGGTCCTACGAGCAGTACTTC. Protein: CASSGGYRSYEQYF. This chain connects TRBV5-4 to TRBJ2-7; a weak D match, TRBD2 (5 bases). V was cut by 4 bases and J by 1 base, with 12 bases left in between. This CDR3 contains 14 residues. Germline-derived CDR1 and CDR2 are SGHNT and YYREEE (reference sequence).

The chain links TRBV30 to TRBJ1-5; TRBD1 matches 8 bases. The CDR3 is 16 residues long. The ends lost 1 base at V and 5 bases at J; junction bases unmatched: 10. Germline loops: CDR1 GTSNPN, CDR2 SVGIG (reference sequence). This CDR3 is CAWSGWTGKDDQPQHF. In nucleotides, the CDR3 is TGTGCCTGGAGTGGGTGGACAGGGAAGGACGATCAGCCCCAGCATTTT.

The rearrangement links TRBV28 to TRBJ1-2, with D uncertain. This CDR3 region has 16 residues. Germline-derived CDR1 and CDR2 are MDHEN and SYDVKM. V shed 4 bases and J shed 8 bases, with 23 bases lying between them. The CDR3 DNA sequence: TGTGCCAGCAGTTCACACGGTGCCTGGGCAGCTGGCGGCTACACCTTC. This encodes CASSSHGAWAAGGYTF.

The table lists this clone with a count of one. The chain is built from TRBV7-3 and TRBJ2-3; 9 nucleotides agree with TRBD2. Germline trimming cut 2 bases from V and 4 bases from J; bases unmatched to any gene: 4. This CDR3 region has 15 residues. Germline CDR1 SGHTA, CDR2 FQGTGA. In DNA form, the CDR3 reads TGTGCCAGCAGCTTACGACGACTAGCGGCAGATACGCAGTATTTT. As protein: CASSLRRLAADTQYF.

This clone showed up just a few times. V usage is TRBV19 and J usage is TRBJ1-5, with 7 bases aligning to TRBD1. V shed 7 bases and J 3 bases; nucleotides not matched to a gene: 6. Germline V CDR1 and CDR2: LNHDA, SQIVND (reference sequence). There are 14 residues in the CDR3. CDR3 in amino acids: CASTHTGVNQPQHF. CDR3 bases: TGTGCCAGTACACACACAGGGGTCAATCAGCCCCAGCATTTT.

This clone came up a few times. The rearrangement joins TRBV7-2 to TRBJ2-1, with 7 bases matching TRBD2. Germline lookup yields CDR1 SGHTA and CDR2 FQGNSA. The J segment lost 4 bases and the V segment lost 3 bases, leaving 6 bases of the junction unmatched. The CDR3 contains 15 residues. This CDR3 is CASSFSNSGYNEQFF. CDR3 DNA sequence: TGTGCCAGCAGCTTTTCTAATAGCGGGTACAATGAGCAGTTCTTC.

V and J are TRBV5-1 and TRBJ2-1; possible D gene TRBD1, 6 bases. This CDR3 contains 16 residues. The V gene's germline CDR1 is SGHRS and CDR2 YFSETQ. Trimming left V 5 bases short and J 9 bases short, with 24 bases between. As DNA, the CDR3 is TGCGCCAGCAGACATCAACCGGGACAAGTCGGCCTTGAGCAGTTCTTC. Translated, it gives CASRHQPGQVGLEQFF.

This rearrangement joins TRBV7-2 to TRBJ2-7; the D gene is possibly TRBD2 (7 bases). CDR3 size: 15 residues. Germline V CDR1 and CDR2: SGHTA, FQGNSA. With 3 bases removed from V and 3 bases from J, the gap between germline ends came to 15 bases. The CDR3 DNA reads as TGTGCCAGCAGCTTGGACCGGGGGGCCTTCTACGAGCAGTACTTC. This translates into CASSLDRGAFYEQYF.

This clone was observed a few times. The J gene is TRBJ1-3, the V gene TRBV28; no reliable D call. The CDR3 sequence is 17 residues long. The germline CDR1 and CDR2 sequences are MDHEN and SYDVKM. Trimming pared 1 base from V and 0 bases from J, leaving 13 bases between. The DNA of the CDR3 is TGTGCCAGCAGTTTATCCCTAATGCCCCTCTCTGGAAACACCATATATTTT. Translation gives CASSLSLMPLSGNTIYF.